This TCR beta chain was observed in a study of CD8+ T cells in alopecia areata. Following extraction, RNA underwent reverse transcription to cDNA, which served as the sequencing template. Using immunoSEQ multiplex PCR, the repertoire was profiled, and TCRdb retains in-frame clones only, with some absent. The sample lists more than 90,000 clones, around 64% occurring once. The CDR3 is made up of 15 amino acids. CDR1 is SQVTM, CDR2 ANQGSEA, per germline. V gave up 2 bases and J gave up 4 bases; unmatched junction bases: 7. What was sequenced was CD4+ T cells sorted from blood. This clonotype was sampled from a human donor in good health. The rearrangement links TRBV29-1 to TRBJ1-1; 10 positions agree with TRBD1. In DNA, the CDR3 is TGCAGCGTTGAAACCGGGACAGGGGTTGCCACTGAAGCTTTCTTT. Its protein product is CSVETGTGVATEAFF.